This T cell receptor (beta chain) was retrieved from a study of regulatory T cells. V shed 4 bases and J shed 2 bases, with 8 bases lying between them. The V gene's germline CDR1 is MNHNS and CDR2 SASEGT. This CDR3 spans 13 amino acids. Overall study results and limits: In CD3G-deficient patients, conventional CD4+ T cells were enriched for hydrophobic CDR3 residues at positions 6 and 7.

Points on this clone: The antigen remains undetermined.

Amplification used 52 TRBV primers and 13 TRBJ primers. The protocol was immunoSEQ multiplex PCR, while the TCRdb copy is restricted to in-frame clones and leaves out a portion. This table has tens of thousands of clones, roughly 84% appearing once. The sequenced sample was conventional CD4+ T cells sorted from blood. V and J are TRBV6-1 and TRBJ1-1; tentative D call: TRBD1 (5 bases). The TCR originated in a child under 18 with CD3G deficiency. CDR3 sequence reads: CASSVTENTEAFF. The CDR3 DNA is TGTGCCAGCAGTGTGACAGAAAACACTGAAGCTTTCTTT.